This TCR beta chain was retrieved from a study of T cell changes during pregnancy in multiple sclerosis (dated by TCRdb to between 2018 and 2021). Background for the entire study: In women with multiple sclerosis, the researchers looked at how the T cell repertoire shifted as pregnancy progressed.

Worth noting for this clone: Its target antigen remains unknown. Base qualities are not recorded, but no much larger clone differs from it by a single base.

Libraries were constructed by the immunoSEQ multiplex PCR assay. TCRdb provides this immuneACCESS table in a form limited to in-frame rearrangements. Some clones are lacking; in checked studies, under half of them reflect an unresolved V gene, and why the rest are absent is not known. The sample contains more than 35,000 clones, around 92% of them found a single time. Of the sample, about 8.8% is held by the ten largest clones. From cysteine to phenylalanine, the CDR3 is 15 amino acids long. Of the read, only the CDR3 DNA is kept; its 45 bases are in frame from base 1. CDR1 and CDR2 are drawn from the germline V gene (reference sequence): SEHNR, FQNEAQ. V ends up 5 bases short and J 5 bases short, with an unmatched junction base count of 8.

The source material was CD8+ T cells from peripheral blood mononuclear cells, sampled after pregnancy. The rearrangement joined TRBV7-9 to TRBJ1-4; 7 bases in the middle match TRBD1. The source is a female donor with multiple sclerosis, enrolled in a pregnancy study. The nucleotide sequence is given as TGTGCCAGCAGCGCCGACAGGGATTGGAATGAAAAACTGTTTTTT. Translated, it reads CASSADRDWNEKLFF.